This TCR beta chain emerged from a study of T cell changes during pregnancy in multiple sclerosis. Repertoires were generated with immunoSEQ multiplex PCR, while TCRdb's copy carries only in-frame clones and drops some. The sample comprises tens of thousands of clones, more than 75% of which are singletons, and roughly 1.5% rests with the top ten. This clone was observed a handful of times. Looked up from germline, CDR1 is KGHSH and CDR2 is LQKENI. The ends lost 5 bases at V and 6 bases at J; junction bases unmatched: 0. This CDR3 is built from 13 residues. The TCR was taken from a female donor with multiple sclerosis, enrolled in a pregnancy study. This material consisted of peripheral blood, taken in the third trimester of pregnancy. The rearrangement links TRBV18 to TRBJ2-1; 11 nucleotides align to TRBD2. The CDR3 coding sequence is TGTGCCAGCTCAGGGACTAGCGGCAATGAGCAGTTCTTC. Its protein is CASSGTSGNEQFF.